This T cell receptor beta chain was recovered during a study of blood T cell repertoires in COVID-19. On the study more broadly: The study drew acute and convalescent COVID-19 samples from the United States, Italy and Spain. T cells, B-cell-depleted T cells, or PBMCs supplied cDNA or gDNA.

This clone was counted a few times. In the authors' methods: Quantification of nucleated cells was approximated via reference gene primer amplification. Generated by immunoSEQ multiplex PCR, the TCRdb table keeps only in-frame clones and is missing some. The DNA was the basis for D and trimming; V, J and clone size are from that table. This repertoire shows 250,000 to 350,000 clones, 84% found once; its top ten account for 15% to 17%. This CDR3 contains 13 residues. Germline V gives CDR1 SGHVS, CDR2 FQNEAQ. V lost 6 bases to trimming and J lost 6 bases; unmatched junction nucleotides: 4. One Seattle source followed patients from active infection through their disease course.

This sequence joins TRBV7-8 and TRBJ2-2; 7 bases match TRBD2. Sequencing input: peripheral blood. This receptor was taken from a person between 70 and 80 years old with COVID-19, enrolled during active disease. The CDR3 reads CASRMTSPGELFF. The CDR3 nucleotides read TGTGCCAGCAGGATGACTAGCCCCGGGGAGCTGTTTTTT.